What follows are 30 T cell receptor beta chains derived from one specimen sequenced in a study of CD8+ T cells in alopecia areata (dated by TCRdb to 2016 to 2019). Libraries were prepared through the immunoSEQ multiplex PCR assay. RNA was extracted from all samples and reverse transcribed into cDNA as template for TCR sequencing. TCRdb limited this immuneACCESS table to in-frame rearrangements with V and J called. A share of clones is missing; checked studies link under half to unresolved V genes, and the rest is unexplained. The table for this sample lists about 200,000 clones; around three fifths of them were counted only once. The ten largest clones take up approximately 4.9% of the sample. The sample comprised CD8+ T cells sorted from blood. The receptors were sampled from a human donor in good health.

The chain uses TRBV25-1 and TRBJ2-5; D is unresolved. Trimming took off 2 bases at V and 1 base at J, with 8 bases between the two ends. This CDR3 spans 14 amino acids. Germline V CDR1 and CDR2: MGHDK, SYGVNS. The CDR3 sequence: CASSEGSTQETQYF. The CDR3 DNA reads TGTGCCAGCAGTGAAGGTAGCACCCAAGAGACCCAGTACTTC.

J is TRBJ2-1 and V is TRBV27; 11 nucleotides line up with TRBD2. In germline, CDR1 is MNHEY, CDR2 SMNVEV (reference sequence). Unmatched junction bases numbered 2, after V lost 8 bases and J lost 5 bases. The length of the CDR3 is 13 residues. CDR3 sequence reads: CASGLAGNNEQFF. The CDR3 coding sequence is TGTGCCAGCGGACTAGCGGGCAACAATGAGCAGTTCTTC.

In nucleotides, the CDR3 is TGTGCCAGCACGGGGACAGTTTCTGAAGCTTTCTTT. Translation: CASTGTVSEAFF. The chain is built from TRBV2 and TRBJ1-1; TRBD1 matches 7 bases. Trimming took 7 bases from V and 6 from J; bases not matched to a gene: 5. Germline CDR1 is SNHLY and CDR2 is FYNNEI. The CDR3 contains 12 residues.

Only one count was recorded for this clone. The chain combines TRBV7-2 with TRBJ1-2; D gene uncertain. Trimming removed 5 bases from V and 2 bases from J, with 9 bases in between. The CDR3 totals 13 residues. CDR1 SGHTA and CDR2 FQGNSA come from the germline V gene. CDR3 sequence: CASSLDLNYGYTF. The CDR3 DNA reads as TGTGCCAGCAGCCTCGACTTGAACTATGGCTACACCTTC.

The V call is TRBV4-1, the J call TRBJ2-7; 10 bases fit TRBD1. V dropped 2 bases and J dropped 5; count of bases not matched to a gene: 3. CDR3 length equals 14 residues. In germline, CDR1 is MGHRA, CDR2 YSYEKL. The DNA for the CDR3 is TGCGCCAGCAGCCAATGGACAGGGGGGGACGAGCAGTACTTC. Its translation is CASSQWTGGDEQYF.

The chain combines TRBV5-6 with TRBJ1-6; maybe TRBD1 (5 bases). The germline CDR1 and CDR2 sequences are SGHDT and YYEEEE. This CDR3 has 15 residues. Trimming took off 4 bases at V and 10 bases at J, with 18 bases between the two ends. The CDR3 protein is CASSQGSRQNSPLHF. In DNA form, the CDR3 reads TGTGCCAGCAGCCAAGGGTCTCGACAGAACTCACCCCTCCACTTT.

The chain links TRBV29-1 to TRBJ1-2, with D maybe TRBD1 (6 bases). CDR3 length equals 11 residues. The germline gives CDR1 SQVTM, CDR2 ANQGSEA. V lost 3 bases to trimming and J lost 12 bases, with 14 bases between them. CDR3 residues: CSVDAGGADTF. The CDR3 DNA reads TGCAGCGTTGATGCGGGGGGCGCCGACACCTTC.

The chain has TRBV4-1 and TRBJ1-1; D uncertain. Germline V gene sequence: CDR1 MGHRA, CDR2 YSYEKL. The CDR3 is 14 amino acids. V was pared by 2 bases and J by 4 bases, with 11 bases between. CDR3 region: CASSQPMRGTEAFF. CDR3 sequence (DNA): TGCGCCAGCAGCCAACCCATGCGAGGCACTGAAGCTTTCTTT.

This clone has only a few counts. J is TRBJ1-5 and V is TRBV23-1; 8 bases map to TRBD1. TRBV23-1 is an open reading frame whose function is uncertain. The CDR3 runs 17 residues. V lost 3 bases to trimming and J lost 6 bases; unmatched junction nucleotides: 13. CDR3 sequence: CASSHPARQGRCQPQHF. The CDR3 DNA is TGCGCCAGCAGTCACCCCGCGCGACAGGGGCGATGTCAGCCCCAGCATTTT.

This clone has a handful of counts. The CDR3, as DNA: TGTGCCAGCAGCCCCCCTCCAAGAAACTATGGCTACACCTTC. Protein product: CASSPPPRNYGYTF. V gene TRBV28 combines with J gene TRBJ1-2; D unclear. CDR1 is MDHEN and CDR2 is SYDVKM in the germline V gene. The CDR3 has 14 amino acids. Trimming removed 6 bases from V and 2 bases from J, with 13 bases in between.

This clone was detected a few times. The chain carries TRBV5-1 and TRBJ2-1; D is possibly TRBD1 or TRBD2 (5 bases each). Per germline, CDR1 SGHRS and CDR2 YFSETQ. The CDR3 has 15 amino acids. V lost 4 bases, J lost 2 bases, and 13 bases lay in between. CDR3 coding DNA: TGCGCCAGCAGCCCCGGTGGGGGAACCTACAATGAGCAGTTCTTC. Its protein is CASSPGGGTYNEQFF.

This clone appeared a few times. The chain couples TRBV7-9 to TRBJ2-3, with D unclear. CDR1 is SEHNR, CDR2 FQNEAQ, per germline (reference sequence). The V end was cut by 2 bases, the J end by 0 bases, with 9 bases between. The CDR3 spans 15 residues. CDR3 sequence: CASSLSGDSTDTQYF. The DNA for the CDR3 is TGTGCCAGCAGCTTATCAGGAGATAGCACAGATACGCAGTATTTT.

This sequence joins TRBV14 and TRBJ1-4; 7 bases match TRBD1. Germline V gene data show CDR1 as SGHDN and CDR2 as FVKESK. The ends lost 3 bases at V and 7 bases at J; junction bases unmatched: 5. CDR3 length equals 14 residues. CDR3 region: CASSHRTGGEKLFF. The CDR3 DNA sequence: TGTGCCAGCAGCCACCGGACAGGCGGTGAAAAACTGTTTTTT.

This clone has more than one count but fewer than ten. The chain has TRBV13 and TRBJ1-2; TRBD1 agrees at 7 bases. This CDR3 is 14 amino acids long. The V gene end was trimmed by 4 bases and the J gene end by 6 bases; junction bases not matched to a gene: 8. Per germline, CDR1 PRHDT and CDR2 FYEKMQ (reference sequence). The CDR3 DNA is TGTGCCAGCAGCTCCCAGCGGGGACAGCATGGCTACACCTTC. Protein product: CASSSQRGQHGYTF.

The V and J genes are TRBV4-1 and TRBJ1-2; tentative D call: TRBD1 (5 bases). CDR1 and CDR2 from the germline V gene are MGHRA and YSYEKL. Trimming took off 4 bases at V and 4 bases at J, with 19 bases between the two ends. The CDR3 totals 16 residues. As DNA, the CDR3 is TGCGCCAGCAGCCCGGGGTGGGGGGTTACCTTCTATGGCTACACCTTC. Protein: CASSPGWGVTFYGYTF.

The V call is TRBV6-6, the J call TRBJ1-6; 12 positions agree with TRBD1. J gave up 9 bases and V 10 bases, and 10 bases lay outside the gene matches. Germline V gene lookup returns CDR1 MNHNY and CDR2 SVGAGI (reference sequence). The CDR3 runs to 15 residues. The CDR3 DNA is TGTGCCACCACCCCCGGGACAGGGGGCGGTTCACCCCTCCACTTT. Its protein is CATTPGTGGGSPLHF.

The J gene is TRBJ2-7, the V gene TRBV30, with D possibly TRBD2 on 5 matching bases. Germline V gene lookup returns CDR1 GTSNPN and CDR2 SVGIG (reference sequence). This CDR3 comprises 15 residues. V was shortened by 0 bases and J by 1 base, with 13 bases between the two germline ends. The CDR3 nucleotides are TGTGCCTGGAGTGTACTAGGGTTGGGTTCCTACGAGCAGTACTTC. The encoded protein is CAWSVLGLGSYEQYF. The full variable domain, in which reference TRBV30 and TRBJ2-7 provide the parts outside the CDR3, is SQTIHQWPATLVQPVGSPLSLECTVEGTSNPNLYWYRQAAGRGLQLLFYSVGIGQISSEVPQNLSASRPQDRQFILSSKKLLLSDSGFYLCAWSVLGLGSYEQYFGPGTRLTVT.

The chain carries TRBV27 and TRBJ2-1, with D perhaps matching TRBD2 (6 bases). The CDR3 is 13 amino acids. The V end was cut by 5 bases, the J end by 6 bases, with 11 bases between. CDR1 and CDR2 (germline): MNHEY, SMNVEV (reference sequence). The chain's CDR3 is CASSPKLANEQFF. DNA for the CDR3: TGTGCCAGCAGTCCTAAACTAGCCAATGAGCAGTTCTTC.

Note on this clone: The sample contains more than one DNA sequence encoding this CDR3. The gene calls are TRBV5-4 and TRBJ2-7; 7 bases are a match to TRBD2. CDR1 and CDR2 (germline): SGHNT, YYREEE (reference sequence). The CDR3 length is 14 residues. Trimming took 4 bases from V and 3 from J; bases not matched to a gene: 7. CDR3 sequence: CASSPGTGGYEQYF. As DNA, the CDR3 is TGTGCCAGCAGCCCGGGGACGGGGGGCTACGAGCAGTACTTC.

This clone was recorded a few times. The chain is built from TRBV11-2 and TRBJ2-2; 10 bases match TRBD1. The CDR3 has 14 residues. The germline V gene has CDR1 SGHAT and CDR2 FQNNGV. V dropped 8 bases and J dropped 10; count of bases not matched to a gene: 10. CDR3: CASGLGQGSEELFF. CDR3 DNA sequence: TGTGCCAGCGGCCTGGGACAGGGGTCAGAGGAGCTGTTTTTT.

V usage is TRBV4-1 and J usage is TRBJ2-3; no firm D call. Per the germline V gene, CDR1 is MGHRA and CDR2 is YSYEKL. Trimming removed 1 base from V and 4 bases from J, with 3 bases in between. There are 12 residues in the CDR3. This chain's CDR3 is CASSQGPDTQYF. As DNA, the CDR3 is TGCGCCAGCAGCCAAGGTCCAGATACGCAGTATTTT.

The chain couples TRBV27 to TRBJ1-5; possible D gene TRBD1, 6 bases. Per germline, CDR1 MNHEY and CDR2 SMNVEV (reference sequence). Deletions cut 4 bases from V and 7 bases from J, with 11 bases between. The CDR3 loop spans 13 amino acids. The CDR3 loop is CASSSMTGQPQHF. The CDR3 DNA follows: TGTGCCAGCAGTTCGATGACAGGCCAGCCCCAGCATTTT.

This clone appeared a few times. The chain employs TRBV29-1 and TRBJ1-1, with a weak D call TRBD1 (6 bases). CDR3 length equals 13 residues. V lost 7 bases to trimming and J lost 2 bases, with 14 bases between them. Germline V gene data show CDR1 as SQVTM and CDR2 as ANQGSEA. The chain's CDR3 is CSAPTGINTEAFF. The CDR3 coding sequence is TGCAGCGCACCGACAGGAATAAACACTGAAGCTTTCTTT.

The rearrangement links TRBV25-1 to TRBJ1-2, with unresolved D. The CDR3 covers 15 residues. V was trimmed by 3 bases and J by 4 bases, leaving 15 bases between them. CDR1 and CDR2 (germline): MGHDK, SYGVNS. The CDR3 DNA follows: TGTGCCAGCAGTGACCCTGAACAGAGAGGCTATGGCTACACCTTC. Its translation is CASSDPEQRGYGYTF.

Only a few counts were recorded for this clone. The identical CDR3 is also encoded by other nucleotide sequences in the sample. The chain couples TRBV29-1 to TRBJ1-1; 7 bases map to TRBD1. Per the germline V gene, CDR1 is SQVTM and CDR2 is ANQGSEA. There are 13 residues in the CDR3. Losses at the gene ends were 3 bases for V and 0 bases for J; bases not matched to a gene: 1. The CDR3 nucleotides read TGCAGCGTTGAGGGGACAGTGAACACTGAAGCTTTCTTT. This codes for CSVEGTVNTEAFF.

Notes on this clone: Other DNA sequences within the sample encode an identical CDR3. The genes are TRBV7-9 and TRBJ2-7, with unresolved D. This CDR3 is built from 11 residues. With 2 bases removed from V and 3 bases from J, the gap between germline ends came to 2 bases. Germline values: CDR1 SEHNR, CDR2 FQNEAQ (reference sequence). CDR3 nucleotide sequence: TGTGCCAGCAGCTTAAACTACGAGCAGTACTTC. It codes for CASSLNYEQYF.

The CDR3, as DNA: TGTGCCAGCAGCTTAGCGAGGACAGAGTTTAGGGACTATGGCTACACCTTC. Translation: CASSLARTEFRDYGYTF. The chain joins TRBV7-9 to TRBJ1-2, with D perhaps matching TRBD1 (6 bases). The CDR3 sequence is 17 residues long. CDR1 is SEHNR and CDR2 is FQNEAQ in the germline V gene (reference sequence). The V and J ends lost 0 bases and 3 bases respectively, with 17 bases between them.

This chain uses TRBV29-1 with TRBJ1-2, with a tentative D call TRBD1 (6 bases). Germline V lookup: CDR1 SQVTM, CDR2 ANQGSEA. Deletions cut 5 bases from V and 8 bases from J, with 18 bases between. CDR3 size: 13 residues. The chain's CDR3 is CSVPRGGGGGYTF. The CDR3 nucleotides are TGCAGCGTTCCTCGGGGAGGGGGAGGAGGCTACACCTTC.

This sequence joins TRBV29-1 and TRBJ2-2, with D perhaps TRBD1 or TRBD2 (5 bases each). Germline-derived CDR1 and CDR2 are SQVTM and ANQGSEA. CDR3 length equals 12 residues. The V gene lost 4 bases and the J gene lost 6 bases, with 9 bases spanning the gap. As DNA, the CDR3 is TGCAGCGTTGTGTGGGGGTCCGGGGAGCTGTTTTTT. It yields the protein CSVVWGSGELFF.

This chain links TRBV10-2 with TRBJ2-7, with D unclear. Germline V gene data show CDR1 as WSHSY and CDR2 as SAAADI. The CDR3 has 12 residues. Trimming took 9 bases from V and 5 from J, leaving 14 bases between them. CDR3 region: CASSITRHEQYF. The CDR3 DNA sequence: TGCGCCAGTTCCATCACGAGGCACGAGCAGTACTTC.